Listed below are T cell receptor beta chains from one sample, sequenced in a study of T-cell reconstitution after alpha-beta-depleted transplantation in children. MiXCR was run by TCRdb on the PCR reads, yielding one entry per CDR3 protein. The repertoire holds about 32,000 distinct CDR3 sequences, with approximately 6.5% as singletons. Sequenced here: peripheral blood, sampled 60 days after TCRalphabeta/CD19-depleted stem cell transplant. Source of these receptors: a child less than two years old who had a stem cell transplant for acute myeloid leukemia, so the T cells may come from the graft donor. The CDR3 runs from the conserved cysteine through the conserved F or W. D genes are given only for firm matches. Size tells how often a clone was seen (once, few, many) or the class of an expanded clone, and some rows leave it out.

>many|TRBV12-3/TRBV12-4|TRBJ2-1|-
CASSQGAGGNEQFF
TGTGCCAGCAGTCAGGGGGCCGGGGGGAATGAGCAGTTCTTC
>many|TRBV6-2/TRBV6-3|TRBJ2-5|-
CASSTPYQETQYF
TGTGCCAGCAGTACCCCGTACCAAGAGACCCAGTACTTC
>many|TRBV4-3|TRBJ2-4|TRBD2
CASSQDSGRDIQYF
TGCGCCAGCAGCCAAGATAGCGGGAGGGACATTCAGTACTTC
>few|TRBV5-6|TRBJ2-5|-
CASSPDSGTGTPVGGETQYF
TGTGCCAGCAGCCCCGATTCGGGGACCGGGACACCCGTTGGTGGGGAGACCCAGTACTTC
>many|TRBV27|TRBJ1-3|-
CASSSHAIGNTIYF
TGTGCCAGCAGTTCACACGCCATCGGAAACACCATATATTTT
>many|TRBV6-6|TRBJ2-7|-
CASSPGTHEQYF
TGTGCCAGCAGTCCCGGGACCCACGAGCAGTACTTC
>-|TRBV9|TRBJ2-3|TRBD2
CASSVGLAGPPGTQYF
TGTGCCAGCAGCGTAGGTCTAGCGGGGCCCCCGGGGACGCAGTATTTT
>many|TRBV4-2|TRBJ1-1|-
CASSQVDSNTEAFF
TGTGCCAGCAGCCAAGTGGACAGCAACACTGAAGCTTTCTTT
>-|TRBV20-1|TRBJ1-6|TRBD1
CSARDYDRDNSPLHF
TGCAGTGCTAGAGACTATGACAGGGACAATTCACCCCTCCACTTT
>many|TRBV27|TRBJ2-3|-
CASSLLGSTDTQYF
TGTGCCAGCAGTTTACTGGGGAGCACAGATACGCAGTATTTT
>-|TRBV4-1|TRBJ2-5|TRBD1
CASSLTLGQGPETQYF
TGCGCCAGCAGCCTCACCTTGGGACAGGGTCCGGAGACCCAGTACTTC
>-|TRBV12-3/TRBV12-4|TRBJ1-5|TRBD1
CASTLGTGGQPQHF
TGTGCCAGCACTCTAGGGACAGGAGGACAGCCCCAGCATTTT
>many|TRBV11-1|TRBJ2-1|TRBD2
CASSPSIPLSGRDYNEQFF
TGTGCCAGCAGCCCAAGTATACCTCTGAGCGGGAGGGACTACAATGAGCAGTTCTTC
>many|TRBV9|TRBJ2-7|TRBD2
CASSETSGRPYEQYF
TGTGCCAGCAGCGAGACTAGCGGGAGACCCTACGAGCAGTACTTC
>many|TRBV5-1|TRBJ2-2|TRBD1
CASSWGTGHFLNTGELFF
TGCGCCAGCAGCTGGGGGACAGGGCATTTTCTGAACACCGGGGAGCTGTTTTTT
>many|TRBV9|TRBJ1-2|-
CASSATGRNYGYTF
TGTGCCAGCAGCGCCACAGGGAGAAACTATGGCTACACCTTC
>many|TRBV4-2|TRBJ1-6|-
CASSQVGTVNSPLHF
TGTGCCAGCAGCCAAGTGGGGACTGTGAATTCACCCCTCCACTTT
>many|TRBV7-9|TRBJ2-5|-
CASSPRRRTQETQYF
TGTGCCAGCAGCCCCAGACGGAGAACCCAAGAGACCCAGTACTTC
>many|TRBV7-2|TRBJ2-4|-
CASSDRIAKNIQYF
TGTGCCAGCAGCGACCGGATAGCCAAAAACATTCAGTACTTC
>many|TRBV9|TRBJ2-3|TRBD2
CASSLARTSSDTQYF
TGTGCCAGCAGCCTCGCCCGGACTAGCTCAGATACGCAGTATTTT
>many|TRBV4-3|TRBJ2-1|TRBD2
CASSQDVAGGPYNEQFF
TGCGCCAGCAGCCAAGATGTAGCGGGAGGGCCTTACAATGAGCAGTTCTTC
>-|TRBV20-1|TRBJ2-3|-
CSWGQEKGLRGTQYF
TGCAGTTGGGGCCAGGAAAAGGGCCTCAGAGGCACGCAGTATTTT
>many|TRBV9|TRBJ2-5|-
CASSVGGNQETQYF
TGTGCCAGCAGCGTAGGGGGGAACCAAGAGACCCAGTACTTC
>few|TRBV4-3|TRBJ2-3|TRBD2
CASSQVGGGTDTQYF
TGCGCCAGCAGCCAAGTTGGGGGGGGCACAGATACGCAGTATTTT
>many|TRBV7-2|TRBJ2-2|-
CASSSRAPRTGELFF
TGTGCCAGCAGCTCAAGGGCCCCCCGCACCGGGGAGCTGTTTTTT
>few|TRBV5-1|TRBJ2-5|-
CASSSLRGDGTQYF
TGCGCCAGCAGCTCTCTCCGTGGGGACGGGACCCAGTACTTC
>many|TRBV28|TRBJ1-5|-
CASSLPGKGNQPQHF
TGTGCCAGCAGTTTACCAGGGAAAGGCAATCAGCCCCAGCATTTT
>many|TRBV5-6|TRBJ1-3|TRBD1
CASSLLDRGLDTIYF
TGTGCCAGCAGCTTGCTGGACAGGGGGCTGGACACCATATATTTT
>many|TRBV15|TRBJ1-5|TRBD1
CATSRGDRFGGNQPQHF
TGTGCCACCAGCAGAGGGGACAGGTTTGGGGGCAATCAGCCCCAGCATTTT
>many|TRBV5-1|TRBJ2-1|TRBD1
CASSFGTASYNEQFF
TGCGCCAGCAGCTTCGGGACAGCCTCCTACAATGAGCAGTTCTTC
>few|TRBV4-3|TRBJ2-2|-
CASSQEDDPRDTGELFF
TGCGCCAGCAGCCAAGAGGACGATCCGAGGGACACCGGGGAGCTGTTTTTT
>-|TRBV7-2|TRBJ2-6|-
CASSPSGANVLTF
TGTGCCAGCAGCCCCTCTGGGGCCAACGTCCTGACTTTC
>many|TRBV10-3|TRBJ1-2|-
CAIRTTNYGYTF
TGTGCCATCAGAACAACCAACTATGGCTACACCTTC
>many|TRBV7-2|TRBJ2-1|-
CASSLYYRRSSYNEQFF
TGTGCCAGCAGCTTATACTACCGGAGAAGCTCCTACAATGAGCAGTTCTTC
>-|TRBV6-1|TRBJ1-5|-
CASSRGTSSNQPQHF
TGTGCCAGCAGCCGAGGGACATCGAGCAATCAGCCCCAGCATTTT
>many|TRBV2|TRBJ2-7|TRBD1
CASRPGTASYEQYF
TGTGCCAGCAGACCCGGGACAGCTTCCTACGAGCAGTACTTC
>many|TRBV19|TRBJ1-4|-
CASTEDATNEKLFF
TGTGCCAGTACTGAGGATGCAACTAATGAAAAACTGTTTTTT
>many|TRBV29-1|TRBJ2-5|-
CSVNPGLGETQYF
TGCAGCGTAAATCCGGGCCTGGGGGAGACCCAGTACTTC
>few|TRBV5-6|TRBJ2-1|-
CASSLGVYSYNEQFF
TGTGCCAGCAGCTTGGGGGTCTACTCCTACAATGAGCAGTTCTTC
>many|TRBV11-2|TRBJ1-6|-
CASSLSRVDNSPLHF
TGTGCCAGCAGCTTAAGCAGGGTTGATAATTCACCCCTCCACTTT
>-|TRBV13|TRBJ2-5|TRBD1
CASSSPDRGLETQYF
TGTGCCAGCAGCTCGCCAGACAGGGGATTGGAGACCCAGTACTTC
>many|TRBV29-1|TRBJ1-1|-
CSVRQNTEAFF
TGCAGCGTTCGCCAGAACACTGAAGCTTTCTTT
>many|TRBV7-9|TRBJ1-1|-
CASSQNQGMNTEAFF
TGTGCCAGCAGCCAGAACCAGGGGATGAACACTGAAGCTTTCTTT
>many|TRBV7-3|TRBJ2-1|TRBD1
CASSFSGRQGAREQFF
TGTGCCAGCAGCTTTTCGGGCCGACAGGGGGCACGGGAGCAGTTCTTC
>-|TRBV11-2|TRBJ2-3|TRBD2
CASSLVLIAGGVTDTQYF
TGTGCCAGCAGCTTAGTACTAATAGCGGGAGGAGTCACAGATACGCAGTATTTT
>-|TRBV20-1|TRBJ2-7|-
CSARGVSYEQYF
TGCAGTGCAAGAGGGGTCTCCTACGAGCAGTACTTC
>many|TRBV29-1|TRBJ2-7|-
CSGSRLTTGEQYF
TGCAGCGGGTCCAGGCTGACAACCGGCGAGCAGTACTTC
>few|TRBV18|TRBJ1-3|-
CASSPSVSSGNTIYF
TGTGCCAGCTCACCCTCCGTAAGCTCTGGAAACACCATATATTTT
>many|TRBV9|TRBJ2-1|TRBD2
CASSPRGSGGSSYNEQFF
TGTGCCAGCAGCCCCCGGGGTAGCGGGGGGAGCTCCTACAATGAGCAGTTCTTC
>many|TRBV20-1|TRBJ1-2|-
CSARVGNYGYTF
TGCAGTGCTAGAGTGGGTAACTATGGCTACACCTTC
>many|TRBV6-5|TRBJ2-1|-
CASSQDSNEQFF
TGTGCCAGCAGCCAGGACAGTAATGAGCAGTTCTTC
>many|TRBV14|TRBJ1-5|-
CASSQDVGQPQHF
TGTGCCAGCAGCCAAGATGTGGGTCAGCCCCAGCATTTT
>many|TRBV5-5|TRBJ1-2|-
CASSLTNYGYTF
TGTGCCAGCAGCTTGACCAACTATGGCTACACCTTC
>many|TRBV7-9|TRBJ2-5|-
CGAMEGAQETQYF
TGTGGGGCGATGGAGGGGGCTCAAGAGACCCAGTACTTC
>medium-sized|TRBV12-3/TRBV12-4|TRBJ1-2|-
CASSFQGDGYGYTF
TGTGCCAGCAGTTTCCAAGGGGATGGCTATGGCTACACCTTC
>many|TRBV12-3/TRBV12-4|TRBJ2-4|-
CASSLASLAKNIQYF
TGTGCCAGCAGTTTAGCCAGCCTAGCCAAAAACATTCAGTACTTC
>many|TRBV27|TRBJ2-1|TRBD2
CASSLFPGSGAYNEQFF
TGTGCCAGCAGTTTATTCCCTGGTAGCGGGGCCTACAATGAGCAGTTCTTC